Shown below are 2 T cell receptor beta chains from a single sample sequenced in a study of T cells in Graves' hyperthyroidism and ophthalmopathy. TCR beta CDR3 region amplification was performed from RNA transcripts. The HTBI primer set served for first-round RT-PCR of the TCR CDR3. TCRdb reprocessed the multiplex PCR reads via MiXCR and lists one record per CDR3 protein. The data contain 300,000 to 400,000 distinct CDR3 sequences, around 20% of them singletons. Sequenced material: blood. These receptors were taken from a woman in her forties or fifties with Graves' hyperthyroidism.

In this sample, this clonotype turned up many times. The chain combines TRBV12-3 or TRBV12-4 with TRBJ2-2; perhaps TRBD1 as D (6 bases). The V and J ends lost 4 bases and 4 bases respectively, with 31 bases between them. The CDR3 consists of 21 residues. The CDR3 loop reads CASSSTRGYDGPHDLTGELFF. The CDR3 DNA follows: TGTGCCAGCAGTTCAACCAGGGGTTACGATGGTCCGCATGACCTCACCGGGGAGCTGTTTTTT.

This clonotype was seen at least ten times. J is TRBJ2-4 and V is TRBV6-1; the match to TRBD2 covers 9 bases. Trimming at V came to 4 bases and at J to 6 bases, leaving 7 bases not matched to a gene. Germline values: CDR1 MNHNS, CDR2 SASEGT. The CDR3 consists of 15 residues. DNA for the CDR3: TGTGCCAGCAGTGTAGCGGGAGACGCCCGAAACATTCAGTACTTC. It specifies CASSVAGDARNIQYF.